A selection of T cell receptor beta chains follows, all from one sample in a study of human T cells and chemical hapten exposure. A single record per CDR3 protein comes from TCRdb applying MiXCR to the RACE reads. The sample consists of approximately 350,000 distinct CDR3 sequences, under 8% of them appearing once. The sample in question was whole blood, obtained in connection with sensitization to the hapten diphenylcyclopropenone (DPC). The receptors here all came from a young woman with alopecia areata. Some clones in this sample may be carry-over from other donors' samples. Both conserved end residues are part of each CDR3. A D gene is named only where the DNA matches it firmly. Some rows mark clone size as missing; the rest say once, few, many or name a class of expanded clone.

clone size | J gene | V gene | D gene | CDR3 DNA | CDR3 protein
few | TRBJ2-7 | TRBV5-1 | - | TGCGCCAGCAGCTACCGCCCCGGTGAGGAGCAGTACTTC | CASSYRPGEEQYF
few | TRBJ1-1 | TRBV7-3 | TRBD1 | TGTGCCAGCAGTTCAGGACAGGGACTAAAAGCTTTCTTT | CASSSGQGLKAFF
- | TRBJ2-3 | TRBV7-2 | TRBD2 | TGTGCCAGCAGCTTAAATTCGGGGACTACATCAGATACGCAGTATTTT | CASSLNSGTTSDTQYF
- | TRBJ1-6 | TRBV7-9 | - | TGTGCCAGCAGCTTATCGGTCGGCAGATCCAACGTCCACTTT | CASSLSVGRSNVHF
few | TRBJ2-3 | TRBV12-3/TRBV12-4 | TRBD1 | TGTGCCAGCAGTCTTACAGGGGGCCCCGGGGATACGCAGTATTTT | CASSLTGGPGDTQYF
few | TRBJ2-3 | TRBV4-3 | TRBD1 | TGCGCCAGCAGCCAGTCCAGGGGGACAGATACGCAGTATTTT | CASSQSRGTDTQYF
few | TRBJ1-1 | TRBV7-6 | - | TGTGCCAGCAGCCCCGGCGCAAATGAAGCTTTCTTT | CASSPGANEAFF
many | TRBJ2-3 | TRBV20-1 | TRBD2 | TGCAGTGCTCCTGGACTAGCCGGCACAGATACGCAGTATTTT | CSAPGLAGTDTQYF
- | TRBJ2-2 | TRBV19 | - | TGTGCCAGTAGGGAAATAGGTAGCTTCAACACCGGGGAGCTGTTTTTT | CASREIGSFNTGELFF
many | TRBJ1-6 | TRBV5-1 | TRBD1 | TGCGCCAGCAGCTACGACAGGGGGCTTAGCAGCGATTCACCCCTCCACTTT | CASSYDRGLSSDSPLHF
few | TRBJ2-2 | TRBV5-1 | TRBD1 | TGCGCCAGCAGCCTAGGACAGGGGGCCTATATTAACACCGGGGAGCTGTTTTTT | CASSLGQGAYINTGELFF
many | TRBJ2-3 | TRBV12-3/TRBV12-4 | - | TGTGCCAGCAGTTTATCTTTCCCAGCGGCCGGAGCGCAGTATTTT | CASSLSFPAAGAQYF
- | TRBJ2-7 | TRBV9 | - | TGTGCCAGCAGCTCCTCGTCCGAGCAGTACTTC | CASSSSSEQYF
- | TRBJ1-4 | TRBV27 | - | TGTGCCAGCGGACGGGCTCCGTCACTGTTTTTT | CASGRAPSLFF
medium-sized | TRBJ2-2 | TRBV24-1 | - | TGTGCCACCAGTCCAACAGCGAACACCGGGGAGCTGTTTTTT | CATSPTANTGELFF
many | TRBJ1-2 | TRBV5-4 | TRBD1 | TGTGCCAGCAGCTCAGAAACAGGGGGCTTTAGCTATGGCTACACCTTC | CASSSETGGFSYGYTF
many | TRBJ1-1 | TRBV10-3 | - | TGTGCCATCCTCTCGTCTGAGGCCCACACTGAAGCTTTCTTT | CAILSSEAHTEAFF
- | TRBJ1-6 | TRBV12-3/TRBV12-4 | TRBD1 | TGTGCCAGCAGACGAGGGACAACAGGGGGTAATTCACCCCTCCACTTT | CASRRGTTGGNSPLHF
few | TRBJ1-3 | TRBV7-9 | - | TGTGCCAGCCTAAAAGCCGGCTCTGGAAACACCATATATTTT | CASLKAGSGNTIYF
few | TRBJ1-1 | TRBV4-3 | - | TGCGCCAGCAGCCAAGGGACAGCGAATTGGAACACTGAAGCTTTCTTT | CASSQGTANWNTEAFF
few | TRBJ1-6 | TRBV10-3 | - | TGTGCCATCAGCGTCCGGCAGTTTAATTCACCCCTCCACTTT | CAISVRQFNSPLHF
few | TRBJ1-5 | TRBV6-2/TRBV6-3 | - | TGTGCCAGCAGCTCCGCCCGGGAGAGGACTTGGGGAAGCAATCAGCCCCAGCATTTT | CASSSARERTWGSNQPQHF
many | TRBJ2-7 | TRBV12-3/TRBV12-4 | - | TGTGCCAGCAGCCTCACAGGAAAGGAATACGAGCAGTACTTC | CASSLTGKEYEQYF
- | TRBJ1-1 | TRBV7-9 | - | TGTGCCAGCAGCTTACAGCCGGGGAACACTGAAGCTTTCTTT | CASSLQPGNTEAFF
- | TRBJ1-4 | TRBV7-9 | - | TGTGCCAGCAGCTTAGAGAGGAGTCAGTTTAATGAAAAACTGTTTTTT | CASSLERSQFNEKLFF
few | TRBJ1-2 | TRBV5-1 | - | TGCGCCAGCAGCTTGGTAGAGGGGTCTATGAACTATGGCTACACCTTC | CASSLVEGSMNYGYTF
many | TRBJ2-3 | TRBV7-2 | - | TGTGCCAGCAGCTTGGACTACTTGCTGGATACGCAGTATTTT | CASSLDYLLDTQYF
many | TRBJ1-6 | TRBV20-1 | TRBD1 | TGCAGTGCTCACACCCTGACAGGGGCTAATTCACCCCTCCACTTT | CSAHTLTGANSPLHF
- | TRBJ2-5 | TRBV4-1 | TRBD2 | TGCGCCAGCAGCCAAGGGTTAGCGGGGGGGAAAGAGACCCAGTACTTC | CASSQGLAGGKETQYF
- | TRBJ2-3 | TRBV29-1 | TRBD1 | TGCAGCGTTGAACCTCTTGAGGCAGGGGGTACCACAGATACGCAGTATTTT | CSVEPLEAGGTTDTQYF
- | TRBJ1-4 | TRBV6-5 | - | TGTGCCAGCAGTTATACCGGGTTCGCTAATGAAAAACTGTTTTTT | CASSYTGFANEKLFF
- | TRBJ2-7 | TRBV11-2 | - | TGTGCCAGCAGCCCTACCGGGCCCGAGGACGAGCAGTACTTC | CASSPTGPEDEQYF
- | TRBJ2-3 | TRBV3-1 | - | TGTGCCAGCAGCCATTACGGCACAGATACGCAGTATTTT | CASSHYGTDTQYF
- | TRBJ2-1 | TRBV24-1 | - | TGTGCCACCAGTGATCCAGACAATGAGCAGTTCTTC | CATSDPDNEQFF
- | TRBJ2-1 | TRBV12-3/TRBV12-4 | - | TGTGCCAGCAGTTGGAATAGCGATGAGCAGTTCTTC | CASSWNSDEQFF
many | TRBJ1-4 | TRBV4-1 | - | TGCGCCAGCAGCCAAGAGCCCAGGGAGGGTGAAAAACTGTTTTTT | CASSQEPREGEKLFF
- | TRBJ1-1 | TRBV6-2/TRBV6-3 | TRBD1 | TGTGCCAGCAGTTTTACAGGGGAGCTGAACACTGAAGCTTTCTTT | CASSFTGELNTEAFF
- | TRBJ1-3 | TRBV4-1 | TRBD1 | TGCGCCAGCAGCCAAGTCGACAGGGCTGGAAACACCATATATTTT | CASSQVDRAGNTIYF
- | TRBJ2-3 | TRBV4-1 | - | TGCGCCAGCAGCCCGGGTTCCGAGAAGAACCAGGCCACAGATACGCAGTATTTT | CASSPGSEKNQATDTQYF
- | TRBJ1-3 | TRBV7-8 | - | TGTGCCAGCAGCCCAATTGATACGACAACTTCTGGAAACACCATATATTTT | CASSPIDTTTSGNTIYF
many | TRBJ2-7 | TRBV5-1 | - | TGCGCCAGCAGCCGCCGGGACAAACGAGCCTACGAGCAGTACTTC | CASSRRDKRAYEQYF
- | TRBJ2-4 | TRBV7-9 | - | TGTGCCAGCAGCTCCGGCAATTTGCGGGACATTCAGTACTTC | CASSSGNLRDIQYF
- | TRBJ1-1 | TRBV4-1 | - | TGCGCCAGCAGCCAGTCCGACATAAACACTGAAGCTTTCTTT | CASSQSDINTEAFF
few | TRBJ1-4 | TRBV6-1 | TRBD1 | TGTGCCAGCTCATTGGGACAGGGGTCCCTAGGGAGTGAAAAACTGTTTTTT | CASSLGQGSLGSEKLFF
few | TRBJ2-3 | TRBV27 | - | TGTGCCAGCAGTTCCCCCGCCAGCACAGATACGCAGTATTTT | CASSSPASTDTQYF
few | TRBJ1-3 | TRBV27 | - | TGTGCCAGCAGTTTAGAAGGTGTCAGGGTCTTTTCTCCGGGAAACACCATATATTTT | CASSLEGVRVFSPGNTIYF
many | TRBJ1-5 | TRBV7-9 | - | TGTGCCAGCAGCGGGTCAGGGCGGTTCGATCAGCCCCAGCATTTT | CASSGSGRFDQPQHF
few | TRBJ2-1 | TRBV20-1 | TRBD2 | TGCAGTGCTTACGCGGGGGGCTCCTACAATGAGCAGTTCTTC | CSAYAGGSYNEQFF
- | TRBJ2-3 | TRBV7-2 | - | TGTGCCAGCAGCCCACTCGCGGGGGCGGATACGCAGTATTTT | CASSPLAGADTQYF
many | TRBJ2-1 | TRBV29-1 | - | TGCAGCGTTCCCCGAGAGCAGGGGACCTCTCGGGAGCAGTTCTTC | CSVPREQGTSREQFF
few | TRBJ2-6 | TRBV28 | - | TGTGCCAGCAGTTTCCATACCACCGGGACAAAGGAATCTGGGGCCAACGTCCTGACTTTC | CASSFHTTGTKESGANVLTF
many | TRBJ2-2 | TRBV28 | - | TGTGCCAGCAGTCAAAGCCCACAGGCGGTCACCGGGGAGCTGTTTTTT | CASSQSPQAVTGELFF
- | TRBJ2-3 | TRBV5-1 | - | TGCGCCAGCAGCTTGGCGGCAAACGTACCGGCAGATACGCAGTATTTT | CASSLAANVPADTQYF